This T cell receptor (beta chain) was identified in a study of blood T cell repertoires in COVID-19 (dated by TCRdb to between 2020 and 2021). Broadly, across the study: Samples from collaborators originated in the United States, Italy and Spain and spanned both the acute and convalescent phases of COVID-19. The sample metadata nearly always contained a de-identified subject ID, COVID-19 status, age in years and sex. The dataset comprised deeply sampled blood TCRbeta repertoires from subjects exposed to, actively infected with, or recovered from COVID-19. A freely available public database, intended as a resource for researchers studying the immune response to SARS-CoV-2, is where the repertoires were released. The prospective study material was composed of cDNA or gDNA derived from T cells, B-cell-depleted T cells, or PBMCs. Samples were obtained from the ongoing ImmuneRACE study (first 160 participants) and from about 1,300 subjects provided by 6 global collaborators. HLA class I and class II types, where available, came from metadata supplied by the sample provider rather than from assay-based typing.

The paper as a whole reports these results and caveats: Clinical and demographic metadata were provided uncurated, with the amount varying by source and participant.

The cysteine opens and the phenylalanine closes a CDR3 of 22 amino acids. The entry retains the CDR3 DNA only, 66 bases that are in frame from base 1. A distance of 32 bases separates the germline ends of V and J, which lose 5 bases and 0 bases respectively. CDR1 is given as LNHDA and CDR2 as SQIVND, both from the germline V gene (reference sequence). Enrolling through a virtual design, the prospective study's participants ranged in age from about 18 to 89 years and lived across 20 to 25 United States geographic areas. In the prospective study, participants were assigned to cohorts based on the clinical history participants reported in a screening survey and a study questionnaire. In the prospective study, mobile phlebotomists collected whole blood, serum and a nasopharyngeal or oropharyngeal swab from each participant. Additional blood draws and questionnaires over an approximately two-month period could optionally be provided by prospective study participants. Before DNA extraction, prospective study blood samples were shipped either frozen or at room temperature.

The immunoSEQ Assay, a bias-controlled multiplex PCR, was used to amplify TCRbeta CDR3 regions from genomic DNA. The study's processing was this. Within the assay, amplification of reference gene primers was used to estimate how many nucleated cells each sample contained. Sequence reads were collapsed and filtered to measure the absolute abundance of every unique TCRbeta CDR3 rearrangement. For each sample, productive Simpson clonality was calculated as the square root of Simpson's diversity index over productive rearrangements. The source is immuneACCESS, and TCRdb retained only in-frame sequences with V and J called. Part of the clones is not carried over; for the studies checked, unresolved V genes explain less than half of this, and the remainder is unexplained. The D gene and trimming were derived from the DNA, and the V and J assignments and clone size from that table. Across this sample there are roughly 250,000 clones, with 87% seen only once. The ten most abundant clones make up under 6.5% of the sample.

Notes on this clone: Its recognized antigen is unknown. No qualities accompany the bases; no much larger clone lies one base away.

The sequence was collected from a woman in her twenties or thirties with acute COVID-19. The chain uses TRBV19 and TRBJ2-4; the D gene is perhaps TRBD1, from 10 matching bases. Sequences were obtained from PBMCs or T cells enriched from blood (not recorded which). This receptor has the CDR3 CASSFRDRGGAGGTLAKNIQYF. The nucleotide sequence reads as follows: TGTGCCAGTAGTTTCCGGGACAGGGGCGGAGCGGGGGGCACTCTAGCCAAAAACATTCAGTACTTC.